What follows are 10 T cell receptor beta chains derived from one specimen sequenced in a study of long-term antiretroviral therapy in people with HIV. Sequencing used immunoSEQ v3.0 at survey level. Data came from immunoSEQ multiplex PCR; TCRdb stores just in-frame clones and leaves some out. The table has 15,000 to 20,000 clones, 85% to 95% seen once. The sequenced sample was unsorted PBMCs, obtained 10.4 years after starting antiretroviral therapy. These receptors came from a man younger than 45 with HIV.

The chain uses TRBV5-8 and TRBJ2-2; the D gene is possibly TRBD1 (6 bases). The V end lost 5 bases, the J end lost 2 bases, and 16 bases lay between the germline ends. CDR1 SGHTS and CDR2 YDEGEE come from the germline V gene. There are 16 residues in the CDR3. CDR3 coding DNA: TGTGCCAGCAGGAAAGGAACAGGGATCAACACCGGGGAGCTGTTTTTT. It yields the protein CASRKGTGINTGELFF.

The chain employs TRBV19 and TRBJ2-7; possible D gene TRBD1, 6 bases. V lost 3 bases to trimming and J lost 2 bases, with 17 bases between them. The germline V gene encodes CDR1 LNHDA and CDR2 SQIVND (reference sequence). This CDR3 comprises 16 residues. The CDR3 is CASSMNGQNNAYEQYF. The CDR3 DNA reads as TGTGCCAGTAGTATGAATGGACAGAATAACGCCTACGAGCAGTACTTC.

The chain's CDR3 is CASSSGSQPQHF. The CDR3 nucleotides are TGTGCCAGCAGTTCTGGTAGTCAGCCCCAGCATTTT. The chain couples TRBV28 to TRBJ1-5; D remains unclear. Deletions cut 4 bases from V and 6 bases from J, with 7 bases between. Germline CDR1 reads MDHEN; CDR2 reads SYDVKM. The CDR3 is made up of 12 amino acids.

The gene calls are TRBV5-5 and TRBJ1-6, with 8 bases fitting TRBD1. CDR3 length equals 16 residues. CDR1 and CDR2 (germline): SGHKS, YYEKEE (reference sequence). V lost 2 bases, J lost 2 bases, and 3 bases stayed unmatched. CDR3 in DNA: TGTGCCAGCAGCTTACAGGGGGGTACCTATAATTCACCCCTCCACTTT. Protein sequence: CASSLQGGTYNSPLHF. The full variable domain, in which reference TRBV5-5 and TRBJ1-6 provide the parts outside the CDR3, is DAGVTQSPTHLIKTRGQQVTLRCSPISGHKSVSWYQQVLGQGPQFIFQYYEKEERGRGNFPDRFSARQFPNYSSELNVNALLLGDSALYLCASSLQGGTYNSPLHFGNGTRLTVT.

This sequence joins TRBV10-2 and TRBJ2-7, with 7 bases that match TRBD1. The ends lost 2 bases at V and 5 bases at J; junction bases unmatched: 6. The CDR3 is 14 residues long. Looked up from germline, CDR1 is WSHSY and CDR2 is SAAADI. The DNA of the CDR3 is TGCGCCAGCAGTGAGAGGAGACAGGGAGACGAGCAGTACTTC. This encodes CASSERRQGDEQYF.

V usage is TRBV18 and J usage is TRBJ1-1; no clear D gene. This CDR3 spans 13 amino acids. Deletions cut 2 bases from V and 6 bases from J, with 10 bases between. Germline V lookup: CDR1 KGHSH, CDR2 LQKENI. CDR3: CASSPSGFAEAFF. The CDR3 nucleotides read TGTGCCAGCTCACCATCCGGGTTCGCTGAAGCTTTCTTT.

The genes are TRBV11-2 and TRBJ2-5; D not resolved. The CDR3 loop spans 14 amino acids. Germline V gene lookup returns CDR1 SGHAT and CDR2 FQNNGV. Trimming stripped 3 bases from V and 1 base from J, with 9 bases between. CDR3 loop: CASSFWAAQETQYF. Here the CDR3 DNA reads TGTGCCAGCAGCTTTTGGGCTGCCCAAGAGACCCAGTACTTC.

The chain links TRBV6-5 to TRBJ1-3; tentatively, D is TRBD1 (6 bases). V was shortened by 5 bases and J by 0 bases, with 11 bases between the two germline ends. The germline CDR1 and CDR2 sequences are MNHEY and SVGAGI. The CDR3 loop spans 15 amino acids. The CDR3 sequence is CASSLGHNSGNTIYF. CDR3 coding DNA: TGTGCCAGCAGTCTGGGACACAACTCTGGAAACACCATATATTTT.

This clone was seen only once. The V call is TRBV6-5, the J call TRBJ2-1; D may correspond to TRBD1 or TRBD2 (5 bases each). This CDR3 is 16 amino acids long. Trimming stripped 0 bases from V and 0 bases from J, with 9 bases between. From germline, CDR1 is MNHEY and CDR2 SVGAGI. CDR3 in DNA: TGTGCCAGCAGTTACTCGGGGGAAATCTCCTACAATGAGCAGTTCTTC. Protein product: CASSYSGEISYNEQFF.

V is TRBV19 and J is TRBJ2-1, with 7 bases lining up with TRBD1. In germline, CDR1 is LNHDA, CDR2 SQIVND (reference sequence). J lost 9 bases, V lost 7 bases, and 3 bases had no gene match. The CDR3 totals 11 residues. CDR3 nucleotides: TGTGCCAGTACCAACAGGGGTGAGCAGTTCTTC. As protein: CASTNRGEQFF.